This T cell receptor beta chain was recorded in a study of control samples from healthy donors and cancer patients. Sequenced by immunoSEQ multiplex PCR; TCRdb stores in-frame clones only, minus some. This table holds 110,000 to 150,000 clones, about nine tenths found once. This clone was detected only a few times. V was clipped by 4 bases and J by 1 base; unmatched bases: 2. Per the germline V gene, CDR1 is SGHRS and CDR2 is YFSETQ. This CDR3 comprises 15 residues. The receptor was isolated from a man younger than 40 in good health. The rearrangement joins TRBV5-1 to TRBJ2-2; 9 bases fit TRBD1. Sample: blood. CDR3 nucleotide sequence: TGCGCCAGCAGCGTGGGACAGGGGAACACCGGGGAGCTGTTTTTT. Residues: CASSVGQGNTGELFF.